This is a list of T cell receptor beta chains from one sample in a study of blood T cell repertoires in COVID-19. Generated by immunoSEQ multiplex PCR, the TCRdb table keeps only in-frame clones and is missing some. The sample holds approximately 79,000 clones, around nine tenths seen once. The material sequenced was peripheral blood. Every receptor here comes from a man in his sixties with acute or convalescent COVID-19. The conserved cysteine and the conserved F or W are not part of the CDR3 here. Size is omitted from some rows. Given values are once, few, many or a class for expanded clones.

clone_size,v_call,j_call,cdr3_aa
-,TRBV5-6,TRBJ1-5,ASSLSGVPEPQH
few,TRBV6-6,TRBJ1-2,ASSYLGQGESYGYT
-,TRBV5-6,TRBJ2-1,ASNERGKGYNEQF
-,TRBV28,TRBJ2-5,ASKETEETQY
-,TRBV27,TRBJ2-5,ASSLSAPGLTGETQY
-,TRBV7-7,TRBJ2-2,ASSFQRSNVGELF
-,TRBV5-1,TRBJ1-4,ASSPSNRGRDEKLF
once,TRBV7-9,TRBJ1-2,ASSLRQGLHYGYT
-,TRBV27,TRBJ1-1,ASSPTETHMNTEAF
-,TRBV2,TRBJ1-3,ASQGQGVFRPGNTIY
-,TRBV28,TRBJ2-7,ASSLLSAGGFNEQY
-,TRBV5-4,TRBJ2-3,ASSLFGLRTQGGTDTQY
-,TRBV19,TRBJ1-3,ASSGHGAGNTIY
-,TRBV19,TRBJ2-1,ASSIFGQGAGEQF
-,TRBV2,TRBJ2-1,ASTGTGFTYNEQF
-,TRBV3-1/TRBV3-2,TRBJ1-3,ASSQVGGTGSPLY
-,TRBV5-1,TRBJ2-1,ASSPFSDNEQF
-,TRBV2,TRBJ1-2,ASTTGNNYGYT
-,TRBV4-2,TRBJ2-5,ASSQAINGETQY
-,TRBV7-9,TRBJ2-7,ASSGTGGVHEQY
-,TRBV30,TRBJ1-2,AWKGAGGYT
-,TRBV24-1,TRBJ2-3,ATRGADTQY
-,TRBV5-4,TRBJ2-3,ASRRTSGGHTDTQY
few,TRBV4-1,TRBJ2-2,ASSQEPGGFSGELF
-,TRBV27,TRBJ2-5,ATSGGGRREETQY
-,TRBV25-1,TRBJ1-6,ASSEFSGTANSPLH
-,TRBV5-6,TRBJ2-3,ASSLGLAGRGTQY
once,TRBV19,TRBJ1-1,ASRPPGQGGFTEAF
-,TRBV5-1,TRBJ2-3,ASSLDRGDTDTQY
-,TRBV30,TRBJ2-3,AWSVAGGPDTQY
-,TRBV6-6,TRBJ2-3,ASSRTSPGTSGGAWTDTQY
-,TRBV3-1/TRBV3-2,TRBJ1-5,ASSQKLGNQPQH
-,TRBV7-2,TRBJ1-5,ASSLEGFNQPQH
-,TRBV6-1,TRBJ2-2,ASSDLGGGAGGELF
few,TRBV6-4,TRBJ2-3,ASSAGQGGADTQY
-,TRBV30,TRBJ1-3,AWSGPGNTIY
-,TRBV6-1,TRBJ2-7,ASSETGVSYEQY
-,TRBV12-3/TRBV12-4,TRBJ2-7,ASSPLAIGEQY
-,TRBV11-2,TRBJ2-3,ASSRLDTQY
-,TRBV3-1/TRBV3-2,TRBJ2-2,ASSQGGQNTGELF